A single sample is the source of the 8 T cell receptor beta chains below, sequenced in a study of T cells in localized non-small cell lung cancer. Profiling relied on immunoSEQ multiplex PCR, and the TCRdb table lists in-frame clones only, not all of them. This table has about 25,000 clones, roughly 90% appearing once. This specimen consisted of peripheral blood, obtained before any cancer treatment. These receptor sequences come from a man aged 40-75 years with stage III squamous cell lung carcinoma.

This chain connects TRBV6-6 to TRBJ2-4; 9 nucleotides agree with TRBD1. Germline CDR1 reads MNHNY; CDR2 reads SVGAGI (reference sequence). The CDR3 length is 16 residues. V lost 6 bases and J lost 9; bases outside the gene matches: 15. The CDR3 bases are TGTGCCAGCAGCCCCGATCTGGGACAGGGAAGGATCATTCAGTACTTC. Its protein product is CASSPDLGQGRIIQYF.

The rearrangement uses TRBV14 and TRBJ2-5; D assignment may be TRBD1 or TRBD2 (5 bases each). V gave up 4 bases and J gave up 5 bases, with 20 bases separating them. The CDR3 runs 16 residues. The germline gives CDR1 SGHDN, CDR2 FVKESK. The DNA of the CDR3 is TGTGCCAGCAGCCGCCTGGGACCCCCGGTCGGGGAGACCCAGTACTTC. Translation gives CASSRLGPPVGETQYF.

This chain connects TRBV4-3 to TRBJ2-5; a weak D match, TRBD2 (5 bases). Trimming stripped 0 bases from V and 5 bases from J, with 13 bases between. Germline V CDR1 and CDR2: LGHNA, YSLEER. The CDR3 length is 15 residues. The CDR3 DNA follows: TGCGCCAGCAGCCAAGAAAAGGGCCGAGGGGAGACCCAGTACTTC. Amino acid sequence: CASSQEKGRGETQYF.

This clone turned up a few times. The chain carries TRBV5-6 and TRBJ1-2, with D perhaps matching TRBD1 (5 bases). The CDR3 sequence is 14 residues long. The ends were cut back, 6 bases at V and 2 bases at J, with 14 bases in the middle. Germline CDR1 and CDR2: SGHDT and YYEEEE. The CDR3: CASINGAGNYGYTF. The CDR3 region has the DNA TGTGCCAGCATCAATGGGGCGGGGAACTATGGCTACACCTTC.

DNA for the CDR3: TGTGCCAGCAGCTTCGATCCGAATTATGGCTACACCTTC. Translated, it gives CASSFDPNYGYTF. The chain has TRBV7-8 and TRBJ1-2; D is unresolved. The germline CDR1 and CDR2 sequences are SGHVS and FQNEAQ. Trimming shortened V by 3 bases and J by 5 bases, and 10 bases separated the two germline ends. CDR3 size: 13 residues.

The gene calls are TRBV2 and TRBJ1-2, with D possibly TRBD1 on 6 matching bases. This CDR3 is built from 16 residues. CDR1 is SNHLY, CDR2 FYNNEI, per germline. Trimming removed 6 bases at V and 6 bases at J, with 23 bases between. The CDR3 loop is CASRPYSQGLGNGYTF. The CDR3 nucleotides read TGTGCCAGCAGGCCTTACTCACAGGGATTAGGGAATGGCTACACCTTC.

This sequence joins TRBV19 and TRBJ2-1; 7 nucleotides line up with TRBD1. Germline V gene sequence: CDR1 LNHDA, CDR2 SQIVND (reference sequence). V shed 6 bases and J 3 bases; nucleotides not matched to a gene: 5. This CDR3 is built from 14 residues. CDR3 loop: CASRKDRSYNEQFF. CDR3 sequence (DNA): TGTGCCAGTAGAAAGGACAGGAGCTACAATGAGCAGTTCTTC.

V is TRBV27 and J is TRBJ1-2; D unclear. Trimming stripped 4 bases from V and 8 bases from J, with 17 bases between. The CDR3 extends over 14 amino acids. The germline CDR1 and CDR2 sequences are MNHEY and SMNVEV (reference sequence). CDR3 loop: CASSSRRLSGGYTF. The CDR3 DNA sequence: TGTGCCAGCAGTTCCCGTCGGCTCTCGGGAGGCTACACCTTC.